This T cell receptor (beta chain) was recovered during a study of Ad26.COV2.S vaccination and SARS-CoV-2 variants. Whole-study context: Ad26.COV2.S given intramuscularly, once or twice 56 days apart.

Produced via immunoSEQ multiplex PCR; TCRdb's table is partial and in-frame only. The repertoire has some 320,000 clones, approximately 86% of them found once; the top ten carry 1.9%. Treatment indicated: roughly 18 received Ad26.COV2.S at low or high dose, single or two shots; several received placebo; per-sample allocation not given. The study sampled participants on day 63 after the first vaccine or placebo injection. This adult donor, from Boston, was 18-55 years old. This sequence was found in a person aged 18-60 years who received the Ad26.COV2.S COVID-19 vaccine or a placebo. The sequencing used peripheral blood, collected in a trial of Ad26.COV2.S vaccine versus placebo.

The CDR3 nucleotides are TGTGCCAGCAGCCGGCCCGGGTATGGCTACACCTTC. It is translated as CASSRPGYGYTF. The chain carries TRBV7-2 and TRBJ1-2; D is unresolved. Germline loops: CDR1 SGHTA, CDR2 FQGNSA. The V end lost 5 bases, the J end lost 5 bases, and 9 bases lay between the germline ends. CDR3 length equals 12 residues. Variable domain in full (rest from reference TRBV7-2 and TRBJ1-2): GAGVSQSPSNKVTEKGKDVELRCDPISGHTALYWYRQSLGQGLEFLIYFQGNSAPDKSGLPSDRFSAERTGGSVSTLTIQRTQQEDSAVYLCASSRPGYGYTFGSGTRLTVV.